This T cell receptor beta chain emerged from a study of early T cells in non-severe SARS-CoV-2 infection. Across the whole study: Chains from this unsorted whole-blood bulk RNA could not be paired.

Separate cDNA molecules each had unique molecular identifiers attached to them. Via MiXCR, TCRdb re-called the 5' RACE reads, giving one row per CDR3 protein. The table records more than 25,000 distinct CDR3 sequences, about 6.1% of them present only once. V lost 4 bases and J lost 5; bases outside the gene matches: 11. This CDR3 region has 16 residues. From germline, CDR1 is LGHNA and CDR2 YSLEER. Study conclusions and caveats: Anti-spike CD8 specificities were favored by VDJdb matching, whose results missed private and CD4 specificities.

This clonotype was picked up many times. Its antigen is still unknown. Sequenced: whole blood. This sequence was found in an adult who was a healthcare worker with PCR-confirmed SARS-CoV-2 infection or an uninfected control (not recorded which). The J gene is TRBJ1-2, the V gene TRBV4-3, with 9 positions matching TRBD1. The CDR3 spells CASSLKPGQGSYGYTF. The DNA for the CDR3 is TGCGCCAGCAGCCTTAAGCCGGGACAGGGATCGTATGGCTACACCTTC.